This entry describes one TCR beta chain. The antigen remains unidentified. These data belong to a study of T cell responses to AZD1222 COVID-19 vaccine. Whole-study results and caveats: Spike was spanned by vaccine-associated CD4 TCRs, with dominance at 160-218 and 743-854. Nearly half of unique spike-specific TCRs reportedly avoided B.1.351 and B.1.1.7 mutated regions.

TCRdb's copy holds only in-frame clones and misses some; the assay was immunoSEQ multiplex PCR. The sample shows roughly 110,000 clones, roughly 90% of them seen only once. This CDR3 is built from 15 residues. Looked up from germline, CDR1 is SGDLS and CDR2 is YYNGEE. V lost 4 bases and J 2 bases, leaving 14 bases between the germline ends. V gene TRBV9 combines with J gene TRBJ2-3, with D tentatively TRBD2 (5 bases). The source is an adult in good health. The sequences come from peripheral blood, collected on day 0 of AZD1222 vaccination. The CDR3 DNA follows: TGTGCCAGCAGCCCCTGGACTGCAAACACAGATACGCAGTATTTT. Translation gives CASSPWTANTDTQYF.